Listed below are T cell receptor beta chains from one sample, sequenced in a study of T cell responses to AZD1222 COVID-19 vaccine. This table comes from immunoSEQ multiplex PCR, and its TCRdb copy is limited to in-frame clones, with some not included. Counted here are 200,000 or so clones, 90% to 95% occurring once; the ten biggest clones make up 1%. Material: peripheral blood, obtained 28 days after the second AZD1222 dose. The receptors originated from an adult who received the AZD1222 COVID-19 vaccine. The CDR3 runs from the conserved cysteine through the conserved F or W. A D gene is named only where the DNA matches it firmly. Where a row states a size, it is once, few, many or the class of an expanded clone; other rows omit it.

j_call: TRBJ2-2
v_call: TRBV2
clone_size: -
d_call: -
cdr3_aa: CASSEQGPPGELFF
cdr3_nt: TGTGCCAGCAGTGAACAGGGGCCTCCCGGGGAGCTGTTTTTT

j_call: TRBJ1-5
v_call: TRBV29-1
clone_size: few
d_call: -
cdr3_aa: CSVEMGNQPQHF
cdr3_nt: TGCAGCGTTGAGATGGGGAATCAGCCCCAGCATTTT

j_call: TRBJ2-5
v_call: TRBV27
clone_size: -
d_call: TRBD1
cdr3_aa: CASSFQGAETQYF
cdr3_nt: TGTGCCAGCAGTTTCCAGGGGGCAGAGACCCAGTACTTC

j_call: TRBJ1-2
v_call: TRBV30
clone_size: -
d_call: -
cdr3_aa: CAWSALGGGYTF
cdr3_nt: TGTGCCTGGAGTGCTCTTGGGGGTGGCTACACCTTC

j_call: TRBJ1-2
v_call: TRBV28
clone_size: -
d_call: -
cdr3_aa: CASTTGRNYGYTF
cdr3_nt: TGTGCCAGCACAACAGGACGTAACTATGGCTACACCTTC

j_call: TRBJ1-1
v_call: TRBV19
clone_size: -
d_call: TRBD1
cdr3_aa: CASSMRGRPEAFF
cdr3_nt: TGTGCCAGTAGTATGAGGGGGCGGCCTGAAGCTTTCTTT

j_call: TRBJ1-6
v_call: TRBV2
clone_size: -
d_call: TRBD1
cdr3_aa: CASSDGTARSPLHF
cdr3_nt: TGTGCCAGCAGTGACGGGACAGCTCGTTCACCCCTCCACTTT

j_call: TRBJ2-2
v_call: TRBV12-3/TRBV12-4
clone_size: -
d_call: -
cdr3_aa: CASRVTGELFF
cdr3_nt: TGTGCCAGCAGGGTCACCGGGGAGCTGTTTTTT

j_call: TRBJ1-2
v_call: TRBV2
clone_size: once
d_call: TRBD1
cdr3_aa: CASIRTGPLGYTF
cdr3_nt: TGTGCCAGTATAAGGACAGGGCCACTGGGCTACACCTTC

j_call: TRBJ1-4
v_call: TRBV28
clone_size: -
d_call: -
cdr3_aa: CASSLGAAANEKLFF
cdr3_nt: TGTGCCAGCAGTTTGGGGGCCGCGGCTAATGAAAAACTGTTTTTT

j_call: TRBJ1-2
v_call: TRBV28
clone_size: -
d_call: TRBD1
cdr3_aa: CASSLGQAGSTLIYGYTF
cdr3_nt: TGTGCCAGCAGTCTCGGACAGGCCGGATCAACCCTCATCTATGGCTACACCTTC

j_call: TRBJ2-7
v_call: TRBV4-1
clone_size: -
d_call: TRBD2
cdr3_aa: CASSQESRGGLREQYF
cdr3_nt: TGCGCCAGCAGCCAAGAATCCCGGGGGGGCCTTCGAGAGCAGTACTTC

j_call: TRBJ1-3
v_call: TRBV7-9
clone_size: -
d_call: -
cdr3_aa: CASRDRQRAGNTIYF
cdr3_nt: TGTGCCAGCAGGGATAGACAGCGTGCTGGAAACACCATATATTTT

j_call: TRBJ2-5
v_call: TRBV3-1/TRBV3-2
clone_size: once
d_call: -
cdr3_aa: CASSQILGTRETQYF
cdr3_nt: TGTGCCAGCAGCCAGATTCTAGGGACTCGGGAGACCCAGTACTTC

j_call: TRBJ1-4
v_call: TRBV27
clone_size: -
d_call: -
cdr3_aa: CASSSEGGEKLFF
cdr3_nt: TGTGCCAGCAGTTCAGAAGGGGGTGAAAAACTGTTTTTT

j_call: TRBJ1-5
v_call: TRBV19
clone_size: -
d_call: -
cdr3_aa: CASSIAGTDSNQPQHF
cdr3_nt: TGTGCCAGTAGTATCGCCGGGACCGATAGCAATCAGCCCCAGCATTTT

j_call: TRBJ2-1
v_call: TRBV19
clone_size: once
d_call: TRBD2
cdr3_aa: CASSMRGGGQTYNEQFF
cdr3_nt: TGTGCCAGTAGTATGCGGGGGGGCGGTCAGACCTACAATGAGCAGTTCTTC

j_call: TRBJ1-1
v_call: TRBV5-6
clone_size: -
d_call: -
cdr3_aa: CASSLAPLNTEAFF
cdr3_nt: TGTGCCAGCAGCTTGGCTCCATTGAACACTGAAGCTTTCTTT

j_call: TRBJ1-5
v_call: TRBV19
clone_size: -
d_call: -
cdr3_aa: CASSILGQPQHF
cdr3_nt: TGTGCCAGTAGTATATTAGGTCAGCCCCAGCATTTT

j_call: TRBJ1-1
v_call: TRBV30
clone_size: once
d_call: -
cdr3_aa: CAWSVSQDTEAFF
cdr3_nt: TGTGCCTGGAGTGTAAGTCAGGACACTGAAGCTTTCTTT

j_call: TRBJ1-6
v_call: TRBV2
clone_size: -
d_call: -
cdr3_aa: CASSRNRNNSPLHF
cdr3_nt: TGTGCCAGCAGCCGCAACAGGAATAATTCACCCCTCCACTTT

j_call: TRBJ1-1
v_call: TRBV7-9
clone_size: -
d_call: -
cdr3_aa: CASSFGVKNTEAFF
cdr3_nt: TGTGCCAGCAGCTTCGGGGTTAAGAACACTGAAGCTTTCTTT

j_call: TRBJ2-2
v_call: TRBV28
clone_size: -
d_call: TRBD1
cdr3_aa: CASNTRDRDTGELFF
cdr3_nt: TGTGCCAGCAATACCCGGGACAGAGATACCGGGGAGCTGTTTTTT

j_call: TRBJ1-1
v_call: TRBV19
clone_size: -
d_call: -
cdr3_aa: CASSTPGWGSTEAFF
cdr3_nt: TGTGCCAGTAGTACTCCGGGCTGGGGGAGCACTGAAGCTTTCTTT

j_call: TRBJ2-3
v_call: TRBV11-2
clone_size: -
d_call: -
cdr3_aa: CASSRRGTDTQYF
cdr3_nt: TGTGCCAGCAGCCGACGAGGGACAGATACGCAGTATTTT

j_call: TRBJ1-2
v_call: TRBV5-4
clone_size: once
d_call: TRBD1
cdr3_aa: CASSLGQGTSLNYGYTF
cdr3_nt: TGTGCCAGCAGCTTGGGACAGGGGACCTCTCTTAACTATGGCTACACCTTC

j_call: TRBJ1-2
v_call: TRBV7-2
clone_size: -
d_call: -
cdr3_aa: CASSLRGQGLGYGYTF
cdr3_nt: TGTGCCAGCAGCTTGCGGGGGCAAGGTTTGGGCTATGGCTACACCTTC

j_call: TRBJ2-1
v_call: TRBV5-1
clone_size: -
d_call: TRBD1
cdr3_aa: CASSLPGQGYNEQFF
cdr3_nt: TGCGCCAGCAGCCTCCCCGGACAGGGGTACAATGAGCAGTTCTTC

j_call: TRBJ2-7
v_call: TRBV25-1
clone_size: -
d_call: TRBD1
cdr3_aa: CASSESRQGEEQYF
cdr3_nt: TGTGCCAGCAGTGAATCCCGCCAGGGGGAAGAGCAGTACTTC